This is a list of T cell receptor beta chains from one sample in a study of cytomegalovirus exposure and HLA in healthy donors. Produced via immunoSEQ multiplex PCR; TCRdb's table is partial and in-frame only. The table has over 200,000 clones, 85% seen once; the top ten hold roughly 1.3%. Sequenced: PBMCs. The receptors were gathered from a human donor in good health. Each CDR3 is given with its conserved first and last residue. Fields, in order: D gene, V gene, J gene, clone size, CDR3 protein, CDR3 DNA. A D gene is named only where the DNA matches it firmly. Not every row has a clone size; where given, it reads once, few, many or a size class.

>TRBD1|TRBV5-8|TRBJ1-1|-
CASSLGQGVTEAFF
TGTGCCAGCAGCTTGGGACAGGGCGTCACTGAAGCTTTCTTT
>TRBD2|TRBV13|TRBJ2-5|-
CASSLTVSASGRVRETQYF
TGTGCCAGCAGCTTAACGGTTTCGGCTAGCGGGAGGGTCCGAGAGACCCAGTACTTC
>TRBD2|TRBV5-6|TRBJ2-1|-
CASSGGPSGYNEQFF
TGTGCCAGCAGCGGAGGTCCTAGCGGATACAATGAGCAGTTCTTC
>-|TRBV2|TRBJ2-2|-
CASSDQGTGELFF
TGTGCCAGCAGTGATCAGGGGACCGGGGAGCTGTTTTTT
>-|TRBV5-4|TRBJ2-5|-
CASSLVAETQYF
TGTGCCAGCAGCTTGGTGGCTGAGACCCAGTACTTC
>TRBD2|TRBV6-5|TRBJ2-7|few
CASSYSTSGSAYEQYF
TGTGCCAGCAGTTACTCGACAAGCGGGAGTGCCTACGAGCAGTACTTC
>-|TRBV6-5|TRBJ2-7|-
CASSRTETSIDEQYF
TGTGCCAGCAGTCGTACCGAGACTAGTATCGACGAGCAGTACTTC
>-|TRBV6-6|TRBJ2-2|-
CASRLQGTGELFF
TGTGCCAGCAGATTACAGGGTACCGGGGAGCTGTTTTTT
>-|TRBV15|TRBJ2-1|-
CATSRVPGRGNEQFF
TGTGCCACCAGCAGAGTCCCCGGGAGAGGTAATGAGCAGTTCTTC
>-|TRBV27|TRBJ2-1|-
CASSLTGGSRYEQFF
TGTGCCAGCAGTTTGACAGGCGGGAGCAGGTATGAGCAGTTCTTC
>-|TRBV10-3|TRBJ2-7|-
CAISESRQATYEQYF
TGTGCCATCAGTGAGTCGCGACAGGCGACCTACGAGCAGTACTTC
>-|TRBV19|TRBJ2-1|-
CASRQIADTTYNEQFF
TGTGCCAGTAGGCAAATAGCGGATACTACCTACAATGAGCAGTTCTTC
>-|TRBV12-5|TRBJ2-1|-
CASGSALGGPHNEQFF
TGTGCTAGTGGTTCGGCCTTAGGGGGTCCCCACAATGAGCAGTTCTTC
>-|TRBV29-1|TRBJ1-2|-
CSVEAPYNNYGYTF
TGCAGCGTTGAAGCTCCTTATAATAACTATGGCTACACCTTC
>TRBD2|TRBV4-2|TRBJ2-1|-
CASSQDLAGGRQFF
TGTGCCAGCAGCCAAGATTTGGCGGGAGGCCGGCAGTTCTTC
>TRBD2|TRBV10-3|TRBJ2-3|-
CAIRGLAGGQSTDTQYF
TGTGCCATCAGGGGACTAGCGGGAGGCCAGAGCACAGATACGCAGTATTTT
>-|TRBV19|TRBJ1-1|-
CASSITGQGLSEAFF
TGTGCCAGTAGTATTACAGGGCAGGGCTTGAGTGAAGCTTTCTTT
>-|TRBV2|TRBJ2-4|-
CASSGRDAKDIQYF
TGTGCCAGCAGTGGCCGGGATGCAAAGGACATTCAGTACTTC
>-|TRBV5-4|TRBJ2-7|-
CASSGTGVDEQYF
TGTGCCAGCAGCGGGACGGGGGTCGACGAGCAGTACTTC
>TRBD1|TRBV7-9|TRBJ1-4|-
CASSIDQGAHLFF
TGTGCCAGCAGCATCGACCAGGGGGCCCACCTGTTTTTT
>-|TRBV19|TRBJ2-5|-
CASSRNRVGQETQYF
TGTGCCAGTAGTAGAAACAGGGTTGGTCAAGAGACCCAGTACTTC
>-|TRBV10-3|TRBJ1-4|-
CAISGEVPGHPNEKLFF
TGTGCCATCAGTGGTGAGGTCCCCGGACACCCTAATGAAAAACTGTTTTTT
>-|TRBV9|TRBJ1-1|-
CASSELDREAFF
TGTGCCAGCAGCGAACTGGACAGAGAAGCTTTCTTT
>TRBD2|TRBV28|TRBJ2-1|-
CASRAPEGLAVDNEQFF
TGTGCCAGCAGGGCACCAGAGGGACTAGCGGTCGACAATGAGCAGTTCTTC
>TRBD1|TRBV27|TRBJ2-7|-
CASSRDRVAEQYF
TGTGCCAGCAGTCGGGACAGGGTGGCCGAGCAGTACTTC
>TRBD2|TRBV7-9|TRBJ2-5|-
CASSLGVAGVGETQYF
TGTGCCAGCAGCTTAGGGGTAGCGGGAGTCGGGGAGACCCAGTACTTC
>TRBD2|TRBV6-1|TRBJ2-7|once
CASSEVAGWEQYF
TGTGCCAGCAGTGAGGTAGCGGGATGGGAGCAGTACTTC
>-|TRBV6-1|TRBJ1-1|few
CASSRGGAGAFF
TGTGCCAGCAGTAGGGGGGGAGCTGGAGCTTTCTTT
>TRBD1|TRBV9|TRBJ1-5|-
CASGQGASNQPQHF
TGTGCCAGCGGACAGGGGGCCAGTAATCAGCCCCAGCATTTT
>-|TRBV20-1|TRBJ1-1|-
CSASTYEAFF
TGCAGTGCTAGCACCTATGAAGCTTTCTTT
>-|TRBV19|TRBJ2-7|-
CALPSKPKGDNYEQYF
TGTGCCCTCCCCAGCAAGCCGAAAGGGGACAACTACGAGCAGTACTTC
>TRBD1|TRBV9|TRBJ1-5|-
CASSAVAGGGQPQHF
TGTGCCAGCAGCGCCGTGGCAGGGGGAGGACAGCCCCAGCATTTT
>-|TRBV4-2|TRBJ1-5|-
CASSQARDQPQHF
TGTGCCAGCAGCCAAGCTCGAGATCAGCCCCAGCATTTT
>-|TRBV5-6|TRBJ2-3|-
CASQLMDTQYF
TGTGCCAGCCAACTAATGGATACGCAGTATTTT
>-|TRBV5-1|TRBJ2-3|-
CASKRSTDTQYF
TGCGCCAGCAAACGGAGCACAGATACGCAGTATTTT
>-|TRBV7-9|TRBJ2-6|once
CASSSLGANVLTF
TGTGCCAGCAGTTCCCTTGGGGCCAACGTCCTGACTTTC
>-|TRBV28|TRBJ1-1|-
CASNSGGPMNTEAFF
TGTGCCAGCAACTCGGGGGGGCCCATGAACACTGAAGCTTTCTTT
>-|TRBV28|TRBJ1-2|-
CASSFITPRDYGYTF
TGTGCCAGCAGTTTTATAACACCCAGGGACTATGGCTACACCTTC
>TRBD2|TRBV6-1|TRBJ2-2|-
CASSRLAGRTGELFF
TGTGCCAGCAGTCGTCTAGCGGGCCGCACCGGGGAGCTGTTTTTT
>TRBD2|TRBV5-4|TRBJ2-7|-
CASSLAGGTSGTYEQYF
TGTGCCAGCAGCTTGGCCGGGGGGACTAGCGGGACCTACGAGCAGTACTTC
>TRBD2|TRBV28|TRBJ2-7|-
CASSLWTSGDYEQYF
TGTGCCAGCAGTTTATGGACTAGCGGGGACTACGAGCAGTACTTC
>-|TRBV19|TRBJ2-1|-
CASKGAAYNEQFF
TGTGCCAGCAAAGGGGCGGCCTACAATGAGCAGTTCTTC
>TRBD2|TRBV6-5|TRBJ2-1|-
CASSYSWTSGSDEQFF
TGTGCCAGCAGTTACTCGTGGACTAGCGGGAGTGATGAGCAGTTCTTC
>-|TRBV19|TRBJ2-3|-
CASRPDRTDTQYF
TGTGCCAGTAGGCCCGACAGGACAGATACGCAGTATTTT
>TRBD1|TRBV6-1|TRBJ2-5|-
CASNDRGQETQYF
TGTGCCAGCAACGACAGGGGCCAAGAGACCCAGTACTTC
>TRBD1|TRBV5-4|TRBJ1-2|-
CASTSDRGYGYTF
TGTGCCAGCACCAGTGACAGGGGCTATGGCTACACCTTC
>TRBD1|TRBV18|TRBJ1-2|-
CASSPDRSYGYTF
TGTGCCAGCTCACCGGACAGGTCTTATGGCTACACCTTC
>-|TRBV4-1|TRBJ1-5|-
CASSQPWGLYSNQPQHF
TGCGCCAGCAGCCAACCTTGGGGGCTATATAGCAATCAGCCCCAGCATTTT